This TCR beta chain was identified in a study of beta chain features in type 1 diabetes. Study-wide results and caveats: Among type 1 diabetes patients, VDJ junctions had fewer insertions and more deletions. Whether TCRB rearrangement is influenced by HLA type was left unresolved in this analysis. People with Type 1 diabetes carried modestly yet significantly shorter TCRB CDR3s in all four CD4+ subsets.

Sorting gave populations that all exceeded 95% purity. Reverse transcribing all isolated RNA meant expressed TCRB transcripts were sequenced. Only in-frame clones appear in the TCRdb table, and some are missing; sequencing was by immunoSEQ multiplex PCR. Seen here are approximately 50,000 clones, approximately 45% observed once, and the top ten hold less than 1.5%. CDR1 is MDHEN, CDR2 SYDVKM, per germline. Trimming removed 2 bases from V and 5 bases from J, with 13 bases in between. The CDR3 runs to 14 residues. Details on this clone: The antigen remains unidentified.

This chain uses TRBV28 with TRBJ2-7, with a tentative D call TRBD1 (5 bases). The receptor's source is a man aged 30 to 45 with type 1 diabetes. The sample consisted of Tregs from blood. This CDR3 reads CASSLQGILDEQYF. In DNA, the CDR3 is TGTGCCAGCAGTTTACAGGGAATCTTAGACGAGCAGTACTTC. The variable domain in full, with the rest retrieved from reference TRBV28 and TRBJ2-7, is DVKVTQSSRYLVKRTGEKVFLECVQDMDHENMFWYRQDPGLGLRLIYFSYDVKMKEKGDIPEGYSVSREKKERFSLILESASTNQTSMYLCASSLQGILDEQYFGPGTRLTVT.